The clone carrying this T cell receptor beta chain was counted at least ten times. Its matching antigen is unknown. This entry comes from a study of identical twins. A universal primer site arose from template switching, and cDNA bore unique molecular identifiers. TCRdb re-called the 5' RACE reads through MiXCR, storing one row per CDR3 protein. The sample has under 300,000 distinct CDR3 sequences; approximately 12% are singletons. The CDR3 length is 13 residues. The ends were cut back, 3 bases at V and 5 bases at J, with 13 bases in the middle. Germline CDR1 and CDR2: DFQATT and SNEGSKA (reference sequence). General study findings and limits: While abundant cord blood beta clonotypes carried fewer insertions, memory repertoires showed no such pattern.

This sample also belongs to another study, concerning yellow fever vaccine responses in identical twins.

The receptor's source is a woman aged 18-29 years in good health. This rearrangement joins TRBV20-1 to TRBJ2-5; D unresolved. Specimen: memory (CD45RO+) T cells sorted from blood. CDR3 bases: TGCAGTGCTAGCCCCCTAGGTCGGGAGACCCAGTACTTC. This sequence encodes CSASPLGRETQYF.